One and the same sample provided the 9 T cell receptor beta chains below, sequenced in a study of radiotherapy plus CTLA-4 blockade in lung cancer. Method: immunoSEQ multiplex PCR; TCRdb's copy keeps in-frame clones and lacks some. The sample lists around 130,000 clones, approximately 90% occurring once. The sample here was peripheral blood, taken from a patient treated with radiotherapy plus ipilimumab. The origin of the receptors is a human donor with non-small cell lung cancer that progressed on radiotherapy plus ipilimumab.

This rearrangement joins TRBV6-5 to TRBJ2-2; possibly TRBD2 for D (5 bases). Germline V CDR1 and CDR2: MNHEY, SVGAGI. This CDR3 is 14 amino acids long. Trimming pared 5 bases from V and 7 bases from J, leaving 14 bases between. In DNA, the CDR3 is TGTGCCAGCAGTAGCCGGACTGGTAGCGGGGAGCTGTTTTTT. Translating gives CASSSRTGSGELFF.

The chain employs TRBV2 and TRBJ2-3, with 7 nucleotides matching TRBD2. The CDR3 has 14 residues. Trimming removed 4 bases from V and 3 bases from J; junction bases left unmatched: 4. Germline V lookup: CDR1 SNHLY, CDR2 FYNNEI. The CDR3 spells CASSGGRGTDTQYF. In DNA, the CDR3 is TGTGCCAGCAGTGGGGGGAGGGGAACAGATACGCAGTATTTT.

The chain recombines TRBV30 with TRBJ2-7; D ambiguous. Trimming took off 5 bases at V and 9 bases at J, with 23 bases between the two ends. Germline CDR1 reads GTSNPN; CDR2 reads SVGIG (reference sequence). The CDR3 sequence is 14 residues long. In DNA, the CDR3 is TGTGCCTGGGGAAAGTGGAGAGAGGTCCACGGGCAGTACTTC. As protein: CAWGKWREVHGQYF.

The chain carries TRBV5-6 and TRBJ2-3, with TRBD2 identical over 13 bases. The CDR3 is 15 amino acids. Trimming took 4 bases from V and 8 from J; bases not matched to a gene: 7. Per germline, CDR1 SGHDT and CDR2 YYEEEE. The CDR3 is CASSQLAGGPRTQYF. CDR3 nucleotides: TGTGCCAGCAGCCAACTAGCGGGAGGGCCCCGTACGCAGTATTTT.

Concerning this clone: The junction differs from germline at one of its ends, possibly a read error. This chain links TRBV7-7 with TRBJ2-3, with D perhaps matching TRBD2 (6 bases). The germline gives CDR1 SSHAT, CDR2 FNYEAQ (reference sequence). The CDR3 runs 17 residues. The CDR3 bases are TGTGCTAGCAGCCCAGGGATTCGAGCGGGTCCCACAGATACGCAGTATTTT. Protein: CASSPGIRAGPTDTQYF.

This chain links TRBV2 with TRBJ2-3; 7 bases are a match to TRBD2. CDR3 length: 15 amino acids. With V trimmed by 7 bases and J by 1 base, 8 bases remained unmatched. Germline V gene data show CDR1 as SNHLY and CDR2 as FYNNEI. In DNA form, the CDR3 reads TGTGCCAGCAAGACTAGCTCGACACGCACAGATACGCAGTATTTT. Its translation: CASKTSSTRTDTQYF. Full variable domain (missing parts from reference TRBV2 and TRBJ2-3): EPEVTQTPSHQVTQMGQEVILRCVPISNHLYFYWYRQILGQKVEFLVSFYNNEISEKSEIFDDQFSVERPDGSNFTLKIRSTKLEDSAMYFCASKTSSTRTDTQYFGPGTRLTVL.

In this sample, this clone turned up once. The V call is TRBV7-2, the J call TRBJ2-1; no clear D. The ends were cut back, 3 bases at V and 8 bases at J, with 11 bases in the middle. Germline loops: CDR1 SGHTA, CDR2 FQGNSA. The CDR3 loop spans 13 amino acids. The CDR3 nucleotides are TGTGCCAGCAGCTTGGTGATAGACGATGAGCAGTTCTTC. The encoded protein is CASSLVIDDEQFF.

The chain is built from TRBV2 and TRBJ1-2; a weak D match, TRBD1 (6 bases). This CDR3 is built from 14 residues. V was trimmed by 4 bases and J by 4 bases, leaving 13 bases between them. Germline V gives CDR1 SNHLY, CDR2 FYNNEI. DNA for the CDR3: TGTGCCAGCAGTGGAGGGGGACGGAGCTATGGCTACACCTTC. Protein sequence: CASSGGGRSYGYTF.

This chain joins TRBV29-1 and TRBJ2-1, with TRBD2 matching over 7 bases. With V trimmed by 4 bases and J by 6 bases, 6 bases remained unmatched. This CDR3 is built from 13 residues. Germline V gives CDR1 SQVTM, CDR2 ANQGSEA. The CDR3 region has the DNA TGCAGCGTTGGGGAGGGATTGGCCAATGAGCAGTTCTTC. It specifies CSVGEGLANEQFF.